This passage covers 2 T cell receptor beta chains from one sample sequenced in a study of cytomegalovirus exposure and HLA in healthy donors. This PCR relied on a set of 60 Vbeta primers and 13 Jbeta primers. Clones were read by immunoSEQ multiplex PCR, and TCRdb kept only the in-frame ones, dropping some. The sample contains 220,000 or so clones, 82% of which appear only once. Sequencing was carried out using PBMCs. These receptors were taken from a woman in her forties in good health and CMV-seronegative.

The chain recombines TRBV11-1 with TRBJ2-3; TRBD1 matches 9 bases. The CDR3 is 14 residues long. Germline lookup yields CDR1 SGHAT and CDR2 FQDESV (reference sequence). With 8 bases clipped from V and 3 bases from J, the junction kept 6 bases outside the gene matches. The CDR3 spells CASQLTGGTDTQYF. CDR3 bases: TGTGCCAGCCAACTGACAGGGGGGACAGATACGCAGTATTTT.

J is TRBJ1-1 and V is TRBV6-1, with TRBD1 as a possible D gene (5 bases). V dropped 5 bases and J dropped 5 bases, with 12 bases sitting between them. Per germline, CDR1 MNHNS and CDR2 SASEGT. The CDR3 extends over 13 amino acids. CDR3 sequence: CASSSGRGTEAFF. CDR3 sequence (DNA): TGTGCCAGCAGTTCGGGGAGGGGAACTGAAGCTTTCTTT.